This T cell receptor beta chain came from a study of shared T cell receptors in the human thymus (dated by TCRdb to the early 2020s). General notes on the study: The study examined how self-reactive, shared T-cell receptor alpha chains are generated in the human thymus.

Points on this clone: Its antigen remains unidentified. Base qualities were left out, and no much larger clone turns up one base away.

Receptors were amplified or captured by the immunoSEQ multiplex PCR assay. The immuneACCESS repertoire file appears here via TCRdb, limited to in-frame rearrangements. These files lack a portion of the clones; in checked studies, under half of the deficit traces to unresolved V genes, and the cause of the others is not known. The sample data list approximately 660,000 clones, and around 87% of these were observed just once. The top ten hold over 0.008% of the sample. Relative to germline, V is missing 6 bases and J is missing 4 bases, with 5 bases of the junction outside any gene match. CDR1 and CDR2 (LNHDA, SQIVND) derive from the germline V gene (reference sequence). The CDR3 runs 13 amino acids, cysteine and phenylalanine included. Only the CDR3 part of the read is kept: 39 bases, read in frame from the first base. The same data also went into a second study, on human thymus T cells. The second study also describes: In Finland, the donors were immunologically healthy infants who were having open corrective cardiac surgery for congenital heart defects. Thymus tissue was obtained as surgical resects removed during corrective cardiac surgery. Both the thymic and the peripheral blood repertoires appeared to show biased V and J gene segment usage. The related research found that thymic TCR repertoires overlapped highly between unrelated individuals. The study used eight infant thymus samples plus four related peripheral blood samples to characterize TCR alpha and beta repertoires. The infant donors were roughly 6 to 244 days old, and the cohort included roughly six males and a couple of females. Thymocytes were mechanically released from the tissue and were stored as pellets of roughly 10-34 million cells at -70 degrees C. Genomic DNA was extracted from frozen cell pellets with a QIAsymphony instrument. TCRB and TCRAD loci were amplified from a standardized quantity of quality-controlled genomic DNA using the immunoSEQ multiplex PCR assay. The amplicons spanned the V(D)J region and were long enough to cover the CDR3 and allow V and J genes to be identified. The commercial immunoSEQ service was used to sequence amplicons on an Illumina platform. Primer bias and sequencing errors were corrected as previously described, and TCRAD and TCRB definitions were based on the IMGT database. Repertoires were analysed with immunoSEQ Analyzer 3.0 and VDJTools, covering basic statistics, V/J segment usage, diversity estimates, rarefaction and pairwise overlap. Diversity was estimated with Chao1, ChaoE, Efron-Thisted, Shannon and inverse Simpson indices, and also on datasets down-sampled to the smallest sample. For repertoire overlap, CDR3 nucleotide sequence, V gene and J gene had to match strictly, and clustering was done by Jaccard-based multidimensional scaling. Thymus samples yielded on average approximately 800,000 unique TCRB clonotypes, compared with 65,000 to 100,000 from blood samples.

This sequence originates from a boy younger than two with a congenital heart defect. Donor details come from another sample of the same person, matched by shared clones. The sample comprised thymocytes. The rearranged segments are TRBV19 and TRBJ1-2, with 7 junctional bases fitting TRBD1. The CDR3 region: CASRPGTVYGYTF. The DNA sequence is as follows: TGTGCCAGTAGGCCCGGGACAGTCTATGGCTACACCTTC. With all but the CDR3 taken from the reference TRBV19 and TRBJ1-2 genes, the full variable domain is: DGGITQSPKYLFRKEGQNVTLSCEQNLNHDAMYWYRQDPGQGLRLIYYSQIVNDFQKGDIAEGYSVSREKKESFPLTVTSAQKNPTAFYLCASRPGTVYGYTFGSGTRLTVV.